This T cell receptor (beta chain) was sequenced for a study of T cell responses to AZD1222 COVID-19 vaccine. Libraries were prepared by immunoSEQ multiplex PCR; TCRdb keeps only in-frame clonotypes and omits some of them. The repertoire consists of 150,000 or so clones, with just over 90% occurring once and the leading ten covering approximately 0.96%. The germline V gene has CDR1 SGHNT and CDR2 YYREEE (reference sequence). This CDR3 spans 15 amino acids. Trimming shortened V by 2 bases and J by 4 bases, and 14 bases separated the two germline ends. A remark on this clone: As yet, its antigen is unknown.

Overall study findings and caveats: Elevations in Spike-specific TCR breadth and depth followed administration of two AZD1222 doses. A reported finding is that nearly half of spike-specific TCRs target unmutated variant regions. Donors skewed white British and female; clonal diversity was possibly underestimated. It was only after the peak T cell response that any repertoires were sampled.

The rearrangement uses TRBV5-4 and TRBJ2-3; tentatively, D is TRBD1 or TRBD2 (6 bases each). The specimen was peripheral blood, collected on day 0 of MenACWY control vaccination. The TCR comes from an adult in good health. The CDR3 sequence: CASSLGGTTSDTQYF. CDR3 bases: TGTGCCAGCAGCTTAGGCGGGACAACCTCAGATACGCAGTATTTT.